The subject of this entry is one T cell receptor beta chain. Many counts were recorded for this clonotype. Its antigen is unknown. One base away there is no much larger clone; base qualities are not given. This entry belongs to a study of regulatory T cells in long-lasting Graves disease (dated by TCRdb to about 2021). With regard to the full study: In the newly diagnosed Graves' disease group, patients had been taking antithyroid drugs for less than 3 months. The study was conducted in China and was registered as a clinical trial. Patients with persistent Graves' disease were compared with patients with newly diagnosed Graves' disease using TCR sequencing and RNA sequencing of peripheral blood. A total of around 35 samples were covered by TCR sequencing, comprising 13 persistent and around 20 newly diagnosed Graves' disease patients.

The method was multiplex PCR. Sequencing was carried out with an Illumina HiSeq 4000. To build TCR beta libraries, CDR3 regions were amplified by Arm-PCR using iRepertoire HTBI primers. Gel purification was performed on PCR products prior to sequencing. The paper's processing steps were these. Gene usage analysis of CDR3 amino acid clonotypes used the approximately 62 TRBV and approximately 13 TRBJ segments found across samples. COPE and FqMerger were used to merge the filtered high-quality paired reads into contigs. Contigs were aligned with BLAST to IMGT TRBV, TRBD and TRBJ reference genes, and CDR3 was defined per IMGT. Any clonotype with a frequency above 0.1% was counted as a highly expanded clone. Shannon entropy served as the measure of repertoire diversity, while the Gini coefficient captured V-J evenness. A clonotype found in more than one individual was treated as public. In TCRdb, the public reads were trimmed at Q25 with fastp and aligned with MiXCR, with productive beta chains retained. Here each entry gathers all rows of one CDR3 protein and keeps the most common genes and DNA. These V and J calls derive from TCRdb rather than the authors' analysis. This sample holds more than 400,000 distinct CDR3 sequences; around 15% were observed only once. 9.5% to 12% of the sample comes from the top ten.

The paper's findings and limits, for the study overall: More public clonotypes were shared among persistent patients (approximately 3,000) than among newly diagnosed patients (966). Peripheral blood alone was examined, since thyroid tissue, which constituted the primary lesion, could not be accessed. Compared with newly diagnosed patients, patients with persistent Graves' disease had lower TCR Shannon entropy and fewer highly expanded clones, which suggests clonal expansion. The authors acknowledged the small sample size as a limitation that may reduce accuracy. Preferential use of TRBV28, TRBJ1-2 and TRBJ2-5 was observed in persistent disease, whereas TRBV20-1 and TRBJ2-1 were favored in newly diagnosed disease. Sequencing and analysis were restricted to the TCR beta chain.

In light of the paper, this sample's time point label describes: newly diagnosed GD, antithyroid drugs for less than 3 months. For both TCR sequencing and RNA sequencing, RNA was extracted from PBMCs in TRIzol. The diagnosis of Graves' disease followed American Thyroid Association guidelines. Patients for the study were recruited at an endocrinology department in Xi'an, China. Each patient gave about 9.1 milliliters of peripheral blood, collected in an EDTA anticoagulant tube. Ficoll Paque Plus density gradient separation was used to isolate PBMCs, and no further T cell sorting was performed. An Agilent 2100 Bioanalyzer and agarose gel were used to check RNA quality, while a NanoDrop 2000 measured RNA concentration. The trim is 8 bases for V and 8 bases for J, with a gap of 15 bases between the germline ends. The CDR3 goes from the cysteine to the phenylalanine over 13 residues. CDR3 DNA is the only sequence kept; it has 39 bases, read in frame from the first base. The germline V gene (reference sequence) sets CDR1 to MNHEY and CDR2 to SMNVEV.

This sample also belongs to another study, concerning T cells in Graves' hyperthyroidism and ophthalmopathy. The second study's authors report: Graves' hyperthyroidism was defined as stable when no progression to ophthalmopathy occurred over 18 months of follow-up. Hyperthyroidism patients were newly diagnosed, with disease duration under 2 months, and aged 18 to 65 years. Any patient with an uncontrolled infection, another autoimmune disease, pregnancy or lactation was excluded. Clinical symptoms, serum thyroxine and TRAb, thyroid ultrasound, and orbital computed tomography formed the basis for the diagnoses. The first round of RT-PCR for the TCR CDR3 was performed with the HTBI primer set and the Qiagen OneStep RT-PCR kit. Blood samples also contained most of the expanded thyroid clonotypes (frequency above 0.001), which suggests that blood repertoires may reflect thyroid immune responses. Ophthalmopathy was separated from stable hyperthyroidism by a 13 V-J signature model, with over 85% sensitivity and 81% to 82% specificity obtained in cross-validation and 80%/75% obtained in testing. In validation, the model predicted progression to ophthalmopathy a median of around 6.5 months before onset, with about 71% sensitivity and about 72% specificity. A discovery cohort of about 96 patients, 43 with Graves' ophthalmopathy and approximately 60 with stable Graves' hyperthyroidism, was used to find distinguishing TCR V-J signatures. Whether ophthalmopathy could be predicted prospectively was tested in an independent validation cohort made up of about 20 hyperthyroidism patients plus 17 patients who later progressed to ophthalmopathy. For training and testing, the approximately 97 patients in the discovery cohort were randomly divided in a 7:3 ratio. In addition, the study compared T-cell repertoires in thyroid tissue and in blood from roughly six Graves' hyperthyroidism patients. After sampling, hyperthyroidism patients received methimazole starting at 30 mg daily, and ophthalmopathy patients received high-dose intravenous methylprednisolone. A second multiplex PCR round built the libraries, followed by size selection and purification. Libraries were sequenced paired-end with 100 bp reads on an Illumina HiSeq2000. SOAPnuke was used to process the raw data, with reads discarded if the reads contained adapters or uncalled bases, had a mean Phred below 15, or lacked an exact constant-primer or identifier match. COPE v1.2.5 was used to merge high-quality paired reads, and clonotypes were defined as unique nucleotide sequences. MiTCR v1.1 was used to align clonotypes to the IMGT TRBV, TRBD and TRBJ reference segments. The analysis was restricted to V-J combinations with a frequency above 0.0001, which together covered 99% to 99.2% of the repertoires. The TCS score was defined as F50 (clonal expansion) divided by E x V (chaos), with BLOSUM62-based TCRdist calculated between CDR3 peptides within each V-J. Welch's t-statistics and random forest reduced 450 to 600 V-J features to 10 to 15, which were used in a naive Bayes classifier (R e1071). Sample size was not statistically predetermined, and investigators were not blinded to group allocation. According to the paper, TCR Vbeta CDR3 sequencing was carried out on 135 peripheral blood samples, which came from some 41 ophthalmopathy, around 74 hyperthyroidism and about 17 progressor patients.

This material consisted of peripheral blood mononuclear cells (PBMCs), taken at new diagnosis, from a patient treated with antithyroid drugs. The chain was built from TRBV27 and TRBJ1-4, with a weak D call of TRBD1 (5 bases match). The TCR originated in a young woman with Graves disease. Donor details come from another sample of the same person, matched by shared clones. The DNA reads TGTGCCAGCGGGACCGGGACGGCGGAAAAACTGTTTTTT. Its translation is CASGTGTAEKLFF.